A selection of T cell receptor beta chains follows, all from one sample in a study of CD8 T cells in ankylosing spondylitis. TCRdb reprocessed the 5' RACE reads via MiXCR and lists one record per CDR3 protein. The sample shows around 130,000 distinct CDR3 sequences, 17% of them seen only once. Source material: blood, either unsorted or a sorted T cell fraction (not recorded which). These receptors came from a male donor with ankylosing spondylitis. The CDR3 runs from the conserved cysteine through the conserved F or W. Each record gives: clone size, V gene, J gene, D gene, CDR3 protein, CDR3 DNA. D genes are given only for firm matches. Size tells how often a clone was seen (once, few, many) or the class of an expanded clone, and some rows leave it out.

-	TRBV7-4	TRBJ2-7	TRBD1	CASSLRQGISEQYF	TGTGCCAGCAGCTTAAGACAGGGGATTTCCGAGCAGTACTTC
-	TRBV7-3	TRBJ1-1	TRBD1	CASSEGAGGLTEAFF	TGTGCCAGCAGCGAAGGTGCAGGGGGCCTCACTGAAGCTTTCTTT
-	TRBV7-9	TRBJ2-5	-	CASSLVVAPRVQETQYF	TGTGCCAGCAGCTTAGTGGTGGCCCCCCGGGTTCAAGAGACCCAGTACTTC
-	TRBV11-2	TRBJ2-7	-	CASSLGGFSYEQYF	TGTGCCAGCAGCTTAGGAGGCTTCTCCTACGAGCAGTACTTC
-	TRBV2	TRBJ1-5	-	CASRGANSNQPQHF	TGTGCCAGCAGGGGGGCGAATAGCAATCAGCCCCAGCATTTT
-	TRBV6-2/TRBV6-3	TRBJ2-7	-	CASSYSYGRGGGRSSYEQYF	TGTGCCAGCAGTTACTCGTACGGTCGGGGAGGAGGGCGGAGCTCCTACGAGCAGTACTTC
few	TRBV5-1	TRBJ2-3	-	CASSLETDTQYF	TGCGCCAGCAGCTTGGAAACAGATACGCAGTATTTT
few	TRBV27	TRBJ2-7	TRBD2	CASSLEASGRKIYEQYF	TGTGCCAGCAGTTTAGAGGCTAGCGGGAGGAAGATCTACGAGCAGTACTTC
few	TRBV27	TRBJ2-1	TRBD2	CASSPLSTSGRTSF	TGTGCCAGCAGTCCCCTTTCGACTAGCGGGAGGACCAGCTTC
few	TRBV7-3	TRBJ2-5	TRBD2	CASSLTGTTLQETQYF	TGTGCCAGCAGCTTAACCGGGACTACTTTACAAGAGACCCAGTACTTC
-	TRBV6-5	TRBJ2-7	TRBD1	CASSYLTGNEQYF	TGTGCCAGCAGTTATTTGACAGGGAACGAGCAGTACTTC
few	TRBV27	TRBJ2-1	-	CASSFTRGYNEQFF	TGTGCCAGCAGTTTTACTAGAGGCTACAATGAGCAGTTCTTC
-	TRBV6-2/TRBV6-3	TRBJ1-5	TRBD1	CASIPGQGAGNQPQHF	TGTGCCAGCATCCCGGGACAGGGGGCCGGCAATCAGCCCCAGCATTTT
-	TRBV9	TRBJ1-2	TRBD1	CASSVVEGQNYYGYTF	TGTGCCAGCAGCGTAGTAGAGGGACAGAACTACTATGGCTACACCTTC
-	TRBV2	TRBJ2-1	TRBD1	CASSSTGSVNEQFF	TGTGCCAGCAGTTCGACAGGGTCCGTCAATGAGCAGTTCTTC
few	TRBV7-9	TRBJ2-3	TRBD2	CASSSMGLAGGPDTQYF	TGTGCCAGCAGCTCCATGGGGCTAGCGGGAGGCCCAGATACGCAGTATTTT
-	TRBV27	TRBJ2-7	-	CASSVGQLYEQYF	TGTGCCAGCAGTGTAGGACAGCTATACGAGCAGTACTTC
-	TRBV13	TRBJ2-2	TRBD2	CASSVGLAGNTGELFF	TGTGCCAGCAGCGTCGGACTAGCGGGGAACACCGGGGAGCTGTTTTTT
many	TRBV5-1	TRBJ2-1	-	CASRVGNEQFF	TGCGCCAGCCGGGTTGGGAATGAGCAGTTCTTC
many	TRBV9	TRBJ1-4	-	CASSAGVEHEKLFF	TGTGCCAGCAGCGCAGGGGTGGAGCATGAAAAACTGTTTTTT
-	TRBV27	TRBJ2-1	-	CASSLPILNEQFF	TGTGCCAGCAGTTTACCGATCCTCAATGAGCAGTTCTTC